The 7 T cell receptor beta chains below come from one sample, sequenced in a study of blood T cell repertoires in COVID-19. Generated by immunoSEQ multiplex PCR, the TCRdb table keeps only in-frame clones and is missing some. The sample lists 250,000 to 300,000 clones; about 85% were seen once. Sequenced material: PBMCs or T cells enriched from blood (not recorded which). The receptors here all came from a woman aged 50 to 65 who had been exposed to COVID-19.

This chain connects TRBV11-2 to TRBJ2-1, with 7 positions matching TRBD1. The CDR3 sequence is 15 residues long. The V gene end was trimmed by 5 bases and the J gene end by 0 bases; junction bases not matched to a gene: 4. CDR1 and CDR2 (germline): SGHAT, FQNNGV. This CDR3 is CASSTQGSSYNEQFF. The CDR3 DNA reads TGTGCCAGCAGCACACAGGGGAGCTCCTACAATGAGCAGTTCTTC. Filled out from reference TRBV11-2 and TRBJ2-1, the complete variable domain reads EAGVAQSPRYKIIEKRQSVAFWCNPISGHATLYWYQQILGQGPKLLIQFQNNGVVDDSQLPKDRFSAERLKGVDSTLKIQPAKLEDSAVYLCASSTQGSSYNEQFFGPGTRLTVL.

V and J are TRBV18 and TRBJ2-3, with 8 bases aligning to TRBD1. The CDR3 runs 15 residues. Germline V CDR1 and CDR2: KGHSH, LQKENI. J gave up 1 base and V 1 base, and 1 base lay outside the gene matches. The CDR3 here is CASSPLTGGTDTQYF. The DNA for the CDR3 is TGTGCCAGCTCACCACTGACAGGGGGCACAGATACGCAGTATTTT.

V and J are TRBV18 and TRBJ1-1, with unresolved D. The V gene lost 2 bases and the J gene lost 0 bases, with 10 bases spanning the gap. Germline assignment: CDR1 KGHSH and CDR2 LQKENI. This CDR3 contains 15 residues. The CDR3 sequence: CASSPGRQLNTEAFF. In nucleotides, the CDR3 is TGTGCCAGCTCACCAGGGAGGCAGTTGAACACTGAAGCTTTCTTT.

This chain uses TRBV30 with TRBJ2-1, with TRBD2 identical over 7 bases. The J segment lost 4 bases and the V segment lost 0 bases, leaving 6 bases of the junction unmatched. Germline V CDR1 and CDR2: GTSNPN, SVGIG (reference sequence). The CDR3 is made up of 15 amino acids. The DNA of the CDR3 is TGTGCCTGGAGTGTAAGGAGCGGGGCGTACAATGAGCAGTTCTTC. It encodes CAWSVRSGAYNEQFF.

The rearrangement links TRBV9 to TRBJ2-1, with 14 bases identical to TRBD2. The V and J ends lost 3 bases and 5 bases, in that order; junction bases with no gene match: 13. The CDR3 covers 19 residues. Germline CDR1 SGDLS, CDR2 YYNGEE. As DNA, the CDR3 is TGTGCCAGCAGCGCCCTAGGGACTAGCGGGGGTCTTCTTCACAATGAGCAGTTCTTC. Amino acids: CASSALGTSGGLLHNEQFF.

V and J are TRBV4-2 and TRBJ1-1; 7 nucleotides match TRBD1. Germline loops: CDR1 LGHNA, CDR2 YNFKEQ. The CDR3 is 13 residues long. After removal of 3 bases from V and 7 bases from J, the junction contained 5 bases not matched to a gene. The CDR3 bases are TGTGCCAGCAGCCATGACAGGGCGGGTGAAGCTTTCTTT. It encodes CASSHDRAGEAFF.

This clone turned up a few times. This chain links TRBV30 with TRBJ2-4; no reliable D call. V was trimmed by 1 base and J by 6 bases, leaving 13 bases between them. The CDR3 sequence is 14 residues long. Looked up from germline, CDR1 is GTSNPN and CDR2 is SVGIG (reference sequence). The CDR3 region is CAWSGGDTRNIQYF. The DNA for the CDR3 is TGTGCCTGGAGTGGAGGAGATACAAGAAACATTCAGTACTTC.